These T cell receptor beta chains were read from a single sample in a study of T-cell memory formation after mild COVID-19. TCRdb re-called the 5' RACE reads through MiXCR, storing one row per CDR3 protein. The top ten clones hold about a fifth of a sample with approximately 260,000 distinct CDR3 sequences, about 16% of them seen once. Sequencing input: PBMCs or a T cell subset sorted from them (not recorded which). The receptor set was obtained from a man aged 18 to 35 who had mild COVID-19 (a few samples of this study predate the infection). Cell type and time point are not known. Both conserved end residues are trimmed from each CDR3.

>TRBJ2-2|TRBV5-1
ASSSRQEITGELF
>TRBJ2-5|TRBV5-1
ASSPLTSGGGQETQY
>TRBJ2-3|TRBV12-3/TRBV12-4
ASSPRDSTYTDTQY
>TRBJ2-1|TRBV4-3
ASSQVHYNEQF
>TRBJ2-2|TRBV6-2/TRBV6-3
ASSYDRVHGELF
>TRBJ1-1|TRBV18
ASSPIQGGTEAF
>TRBJ2-5|TRBV4-3
ASSQTSSAETQY
>TRBJ1-2|TRBV5-6
ASRSGGGDYT
>TRBJ2-7|TRBV4-1
ASRDWENPYEQY
>TRBJ1-5|TRBV29-1
SVDRVGGRKPQQPQH
>TRBJ2-1|TRBV28
ASCPAGGREQF
>TRBJ2-3|TRBV6-5
ASSSFYPQSGTDTQY
>TRBJ1-1|TRBV29-1
SVVRGSLNTEAF
>TRBJ2-2|TRBV7-2
ASSRLAGGITGELF
>TRBJ2-4|TRBV2
ASLEGWAKNIQY
>TRBJ1-4|TRBV5-1
ASSLGTVVEKLF